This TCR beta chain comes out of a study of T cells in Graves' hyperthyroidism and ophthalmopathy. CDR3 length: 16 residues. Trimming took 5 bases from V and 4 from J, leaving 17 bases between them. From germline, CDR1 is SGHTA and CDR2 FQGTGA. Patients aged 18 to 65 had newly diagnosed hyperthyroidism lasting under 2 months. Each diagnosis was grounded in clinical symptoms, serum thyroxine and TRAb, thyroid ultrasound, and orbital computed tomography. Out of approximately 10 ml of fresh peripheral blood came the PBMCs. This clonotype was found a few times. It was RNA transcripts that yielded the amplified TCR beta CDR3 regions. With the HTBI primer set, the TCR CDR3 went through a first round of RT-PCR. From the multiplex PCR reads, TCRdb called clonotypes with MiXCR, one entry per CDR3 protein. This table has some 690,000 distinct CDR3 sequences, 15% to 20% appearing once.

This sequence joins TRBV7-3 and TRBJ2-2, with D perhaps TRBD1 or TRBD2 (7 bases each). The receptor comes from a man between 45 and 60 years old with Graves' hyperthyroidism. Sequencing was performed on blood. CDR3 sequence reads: CASSPARGGTTGELFF. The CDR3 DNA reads TGTGCCAGCAGCCCCGCCAGGGGGGGCACCACCGGGGAGCTGTTTTTT.